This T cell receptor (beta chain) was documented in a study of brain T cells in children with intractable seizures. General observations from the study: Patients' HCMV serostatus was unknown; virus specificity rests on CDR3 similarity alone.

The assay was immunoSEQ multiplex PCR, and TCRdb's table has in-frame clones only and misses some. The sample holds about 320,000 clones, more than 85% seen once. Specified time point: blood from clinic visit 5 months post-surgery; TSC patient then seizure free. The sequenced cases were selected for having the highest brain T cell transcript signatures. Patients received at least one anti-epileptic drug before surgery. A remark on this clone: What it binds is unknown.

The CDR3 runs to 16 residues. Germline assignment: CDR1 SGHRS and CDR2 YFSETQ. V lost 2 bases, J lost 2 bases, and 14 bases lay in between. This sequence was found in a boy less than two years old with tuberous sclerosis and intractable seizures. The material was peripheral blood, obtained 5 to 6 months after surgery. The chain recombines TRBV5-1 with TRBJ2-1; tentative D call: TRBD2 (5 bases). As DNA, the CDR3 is TGCGCCAGCAGCTTCTATCCAGCGGTAACCTACAATGAGCAGTTCTTC. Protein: CASSFYPAVTYNEQFF.